This T cell receptor beta chain emerged from a study of response to subunit inactivated influenza vaccine. In TCRdb, the RT-PCR reads were re-called with MiXCR into one record per CDR3 protein. The table shows about 540,000 distinct CDR3 sequences, with roughly 25% occurring only once. There are 14 residues in the CDR3. V was cut by 4 bases and J by 1 base, with 10 bases left in between. The germline gives CDR1 MGHRA, CDR2 YSYEKL. The data also belong to a second study, concerning T cells expressing NK-cell markers. That work states: The authors made TCR beta cDNA libraries by 5'RACE template switching. This switching added a universal primer site and UMIs. Eight donors were sequenced, seven testing HCMV-seropositive and one testing seronegative.

The sequence was collected from a man in his forties or fifties who received an inactivated influenza vaccine. The V gene is TRBV4-1, the J gene TRBJ2-5, with D possibly being TRBD1 (6 bases). Here the sequenced sample was CD4+ T cells sorted from PBMCs, taken 11 to 12 days after vaccination. The CDR3 sequence is CASSRETGQETQYF. In nucleotides, the CDR3 is TGCGCCAGCAGCCGAGAGACAGGCCAAGAGACCCAGTACTTC.